Each of the 14 T cell receptor beta chains below was sequenced from the same sample in a study of T cell repertoires in cytomegalovirus infection. TCRdb re-called the reads through MiXCR, storing one row per CDR3 protein. This table holds roughly 320,000 distinct CDR3 sequences, about 9.2% found once. The sample consisted of PBMCs. These receptors originate from a human donor in good health (CMV status not recorded). Some clones in this sample may be carry-over from other donors' samples.

The chain uses TRBV15 and TRBJ2-7; 10 bases line up with TRBD1. V lost 4 bases to trimming and J lost 0 bases; unmatched junction nucleotides: 18. CDR1 is LNHNV, CDR2 YYDKDF, per germline (reference sequence). The CDR3 runs to 20 residues. The CDR3 coding sequence is TGTGCCACCAGCACCTCAACAACCGGGACAGGGGCCCCGAGCTCCTACGAGCAGTACGTC. As protein: CATSTSTTGTGAPSSYEQYV.

This clonotype was recorded at least ten times. This chain joins TRBV24-1 and TRBJ2-1; TRBD1 matches at 8 bases. The ends lost 4 bases at V and 8 bases at J; junction bases unmatched: 9. This CDR3 comprises 15 residues. Germline CDR1 KGHDR, CDR2 SFDVKD. The CDR3 DNA is TGTGCCACCAGTGACCCCAGGGACAGGCCCTATGAGCAGTTCTTC. It is translated as CATSDPRDRPYEQFF.

A word on this clonotype: Compared with germline, one end of the junction differs, possibly owing to a read error. The chain joins TRBV20-1 to TRBJ2-5; no definite D call. CDR1 is DFQATT, CDR2 SNEGSKA, per germline (reference sequence). The CDR3 is made up of 13 amino acids. The CDR3 sequence is CSARDDAGKTQYF. The DNA for the CDR3 is TGCAGTGCCAGAGATGATGCAGGCAAGACCCAGTACTTC.

This clonotype was found a few times. This chain connects TRBV10-3 to TRBJ2-6; D possibly corresponds to TRBD2 (6 bases). This CDR3 has 19 amino acids. V lost 2 bases to trimming and J lost 0 bases, with 17 bases between them. Germline V gene sequence: CDR1 ENHRY, CDR2 SYGVKD. The CDR3 DNA reads TGTGCCATCAGTGAGCCGGCCGGCGGGACTCCCTCTGGGGCCAACGTCCTGACTTTC. Its protein product is CAISEPAGGTPSGANVLTF.

The chain employs TRBV5-4 and TRBJ1-1; D perhaps matches TRBD1 (5 bases). The CDR3 totals 14 residues. Germline V lookup: CDR1 SGHNT, CDR2 YYREEE (reference sequence). The V end lost 3 bases, the J end lost 7 bases, and 16 bases lay between the germline ends. CDR3 nucleotide sequence: TGTGCCAGCAGCTACGGCGGGGTTGGGGGTGAAGCTTTCTTT. This encodes CASSYGGVGGEAFF.

The chain couples TRBV5-5 to TRBJ2-5, with D perhaps matching TRBD2 (6 bases). V gave up 5 bases and J gave up 4 bases, with 18 bases separating them. The CDR3 length is 15 residues. Germline CDR1 is SGHKS and CDR2 is YYEKEE (reference sequence). CDR3 coding DNA: TGTGCCAGCAGTCTCCAGGGCGGGGACCGAGAGACCCAGTACTTC. It is translated as CASSLQGGDRETQYF.

This clonotype was seen repeatedly, ten times or more. The chain is built from TRBV14 and TRBJ1-1; no firm D call. There are 14 residues in the CDR3. The germline V gene encodes CDR1 SGHDN and CDR2 FVKESK. V was cut by 6 bases and J by 4 bases, with 15 bases left in between. CDR3 nucleotide sequence: TGTGCCAGCAGTGGACTCGGACGTAGCACTGAAGCTTTCTTT. Protein: CASSGLGRSTEAFF.

The V gene is TRBV13, the J gene TRBJ1-1; 9 bases agree with TRBD1. The CDR3 runs to 15 residues. V dropped 5 bases and J dropped 5; count of bases not matched to a gene: 9. CDR1 and CDR2 from the germline V gene are PRHDT and FYEKMQ (reference sequence). The chain's CDR3 is CASSPGGQGRTEAFF. The DNA for the CDR3 is TGTGCCAGCAGCCCCGGGGGACAGGGTAGGACTGAAGCTTTCTTT. The full variable domain, in which reference TRBV13 and TRBJ1-1 provide the parts outside the CDR3, is AAGVIQSPRHLIKEKRETATLKCYPIPRHDTVYWYQQGPGQDPQFLISFYEKMQSDKGSIPDRFSAQQFSDYHSELNMSSLELGDSALYFCASSPGGQGRTEAFFGQGTRLTVV.

This clonotype was observed at least ten times. The genes are TRBV12-5 and TRBJ2-7; D unresolved. The CDR3 is 14 amino acids. Per the germline V gene, CDR1 is LGHNT and CDR2 is FRNRAP. Trimming shortened V by 4 bases and J by 2 bases, and 12 bases separated the two germline ends. CDR3 nucleotide sequence: TGTGCTAGTGGTTCGTCCTTTTTTCCCTACGAGCAGTACTTC. This encodes CASGSSFFPYEQYF. The whole variable domain, remainder taken from reference TRBV12-5 and TRBJ2-7, is DARVTQTPRHKVTEMGQEVTMRCQPILGHNTVFWYRQTMMQGLELLAYFRNRAPLDDSGMPKDRFSAEMPDATLATLKIQPSEPRDSAVYFCASGSSFFPYEQYFGPGTRLTVT.

This clonotype was observed at least ten times. The DNA for the CDR3 is TGTGCCAGCAGCTTAAACGGGGGCTGGGGTTCACCCCTCCACTTT. It yields the protein CASSLNGGWGSPLHF. J is TRBJ1-6 and V is TRBV7-2; D possibly corresponds to TRBD1 (6 bases). Germline assignment: CDR1 SGHTA and CDR2 FQGNSA. The CDR3 sequence is 15 residues long. Trimming pared 2 bases from V and 9 bases from J, leaving 14 bases between.

This clonotype was observed at least ten times. This chain uses TRBV7-8 with TRBJ1-1, with D unclear. In germline, CDR1 is SGHVS, CDR2 FQNEAQ. CDR3 size: 14 residues. V was clipped by 5 bases and J by 4 bases, with 14 bases between them. The CDR3 nucleotides read TGTGCCAGCAGCCCCGGGAGTATGGGCACTGAAGCTTTCTTT. Protein product: CASSPGSMGTEAFF. The full variable domain, rest sourced from reference TRBV7-8 and TRBJ1-1, is GAGVSQSPRYKVAKRGQDVALRCDPISGHVSLFWYQQALGQGPEFLTYFQNEAQLDKSGLPSDRFFAERPEGSVSTLKIQRTQQEDSAVYLCASSPGSMGTEAFFGQGTRLTVV.

The chain uses TRBV29-1 and TRBJ1-3; D is unclear. Germline assignment: CDR1 SQVTM and CDR2 ANQGSEA. The V end lost 6 bases, the J end lost 0 bases, and 12 bases lay between the germline ends. The CDR3 is 14 residues long. CDR3 DNA: TGCAGCGTCGCGATGCATTACTCTGGAAACACCATATATTTT. Translating gives CSVAMHYSGNTIYF.

This clonotype was found many times. V gene TRBV5-5 combines with J gene TRBJ2-5, with TRBD1 as a possible D gene (5 bases). The germline gives CDR1 SGHKS, CDR2 YYEKEE (reference sequence). This CDR3 contains 14 residues. With 1 base removed from V and 3 bases from J, the gap between germline ends came to 10 bases. CDR3 nucleotide sequence: TGTGCCAGCAGCTTGTCGACAGTGGAAGAGACCCAGTACTTC. Translating it yields CASSLSTVEETQYF. The whole variable domain, remainder taken from reference TRBV5-5 and TRBJ2-5, is DAGVTQSPTHLIKTRGQQVTLRCSPISGHKSVSWYQQVLGQGPQFIFQYYEKEERGRGNFPDRFSARQFPNYSSELNVNALLLGDSALYLCASSLSTVEETQYFGPGTRLLVL.

This clonotype has at least ten counts. The chain is built from TRBV7-9 and TRBJ1-1, with a tentative D call TRBD1 (6 bases). This CDR3 is built from 15 residues. V lost 1 base and J lost 0, with 9 bases in between. Germline V lookup: CDR1 SEHNR, CDR2 FQNEAQ (reference sequence). The CDR3 region has the DNA TGTGCCAGCAGCTTAGATCAGGGGATGAACACTGAAGCTTTCTTT. Translated, it gives CASSLDQGMNTEAFF.